Each of the 5 T cell receptor beta chains below was sequenced from the same sample in a study of cytomegalovirus exposure and HLA in healthy donors. This PCR relied on a set of 60 Vbeta primers and 13 Jbeta primers. Sequencing was performed with immunoSEQ multiplex PCR; in TCRdb, only in-frame clones are kept and a portion is missing. The sample holds around 100,000 clones, around 61% seen once. Sequences were obtained from PBMCs. The receptors stem from a woman in her 30s in good health and CMV-seronegative.

This chain uses TRBV4-3 with TRBJ2-3; D is possibly TRBD2 (6 bases). The CDR3 loop spans 16 amino acids. V lost 2 bases to trimming and J lost 0 bases, with 12 bases between them. Per germline, CDR1 LGHNA and CDR2 YSLEER. This CDR3 reads CASSQYGGQSTDTQYF. In nucleotides, the CDR3 is TGCGCCAGCAGCCAATATGGAGGGCAGAGCACAGATACGCAGTATTTT.

This chain connects TRBV13 to TRBJ2-5, with 12 bases lining up with TRBD1. In germline, CDR1 is PRHDT, CDR2 FYEKMQ (reference sequence). After removal of 5 bases from V and 6 bases from J, the junction contained 16 bases not matched to a gene. The CDR3 is made up of 18 amino acids. The CDR3 coding sequence is TGTGCCAGCAGCCCCACCGGGACAGGGGGCTCGAGTCATAAGACCCAGTACTTC. This gives the protein CASSPTGTGGSSHKTQYF.

The chain joins TRBV4-1 to TRBJ2-1, with 12 positions matching TRBD2. The CDR3 is made up of 17 amino acids. J gave up 9 bases and V 1 base, and 10 bases lay outside the gene matches. CDR1 is MGHRA, CDR2 YSYEKL, per germline. CDR3 amino acids: CASSQVPLAGGPGEQFF. DNA of the CDR3: TGCGCCAGCAGCCAAGTCCCGCTAGCGGGAGGGCCCGGTGAGCAGTTCTTC.

The chain is built from TRBV29-1 and TRBJ1-1; tentative D call: TRBD1 (5 bases). V lost 6 bases and J 3 bases, leaving 17 bases between the germline ends. The CDR3 contains 14 residues. In germline, CDR1 is SQVTM, CDR2 ANQGSEA. CDR3 nucleotides: TGCAGCGTCGGTAGGGCAGGGTCGGACACTGAAGCTTTCTTT. It encodes CSVGRAGSDTEAFF. The full variable domain, rest sourced from reference TRBV29-1 and TRBJ1-1, is SAVISQKPSRDICQRGTSLTIQCQVDSQVTMMFWYRQQPGQSLTLIATANQGSEATYESGFVIDKFPISRPNLTFSTLTVSNMSPEDSSIYLCSVGRAGSDTEAFFGQGTRLTVV.

CDR3: CASRGGVAEAFF. The CDR3 bases are TGTGCCAGCAGAGGAGGGGTGGCTGAAGCTTTCTTT. The gene calls are TRBV7-9 and TRBJ1-1; D is possibly TRBD1 (5 bases). The CDR3 sequence is 12 residues long. The germline V gene has CDR1 SEHNR and CDR2 FQNEAQ (reference sequence). Trimming pared 6 bases from V and 6 bases from J, leaving 11 bases between.